Sequencing of this TCR beta chain was carried out in a study of chemoradiotherapy in HPV16-positive cancers. Using immunoSEQ multiplex PCR, the repertoire was profiled, and TCRdb retains in-frame clones only, with some absent. The data show around 30,000 clones, approximately 89% seen once. The receptor was derived from a human donor with HPV-associated anogenital cancer. This material consisted of blood, taken from a patient who underwent chemoradiotherapy.

The CDR3 loop reads CASSLGGRTEAFF. In DNA, the CDR3 is TGTGCCAGCAGTTTGGGTGGGCGCACTGAAGCTTTCTTT. This chain joins TRBV28 and TRBJ1-1; D is ambiguous. This CDR3 spans 13 amino acids. The germline CDR1 and CDR2 sequences are MDHEN and SYDVKM. V lost 3 bases, J lost 4 bases, and 9 bases lay in between.